These T cell receptor beta chains were read from a single sample in a study of T cell responses to AZD1222 COVID-19 vaccine. TCRdb's table, derived via immunoSEQ multiplex PCR, lists solely in-frame clones and lacks some. Among roughly 130,000 clones listed, about 85% were seen once. Sample: peripheral blood, taken on day 0 of AZD1222 vaccination. The receptors were sampled from an adult in good health. Both conserved end residues are part of each CDR3. Fields, in order: J gene, clone size, V gene, D gene, CDR3 DNA, CDR3 protein. The D gene is left open where the match is weak. Clone size is given for some rows only: seen once, a few or many times, or a class if the clone is expanded.

TRBJ2-7 . TRBV6-5 TRBD1 TGTGCCAGCAGTTACGGAGACAGGGTGTACGAGCAGTACTTC CASSYGDRVYEQYF
TRBJ2-7 . TRBV7-9 TRBD1 TGTGCCAGCAGCCCTACCCTCAGACAGGGGGCTTCCTACGAGCAGTACTTC CASSPTLRQGASYEQYF
TRBJ2-2 once TRBV4-2 TRBD2 TGTGCCAGCAGCCTTACTAGCGGGGGCCAGAACACCGGGGAGCTGTTTTTT CASSLTSGGQNTGELFF
TRBJ2-7 . TRBV7-9 . TGTGCCAGCAGCTTGGGGGGCCTCGACGAGCAGTACTTC CASSLGGLDEQYF
TRBJ1-2 . TRBV19 . TGTGCCAGTAGTCTGGGGGGGCTGGACTATGGCTACACCTTC CASSLGGLDYGYTF
TRBJ1-6 . TRBV19 TRBD1 TGTGCCAGTAGCACGGACAGGCGAAATTCACCCCTCCACTTT CASSTDRRNSPLHF
TRBJ2-7 . TRBV19 . TGTGCCAGTAGTATCGCGGGGAAGCACTACGAGCAGTACTTC CASSIAGKHYEQYF
TRBJ2-7 . TRBV3-1/TRBV3-2 . TGTGCCAGCAGCCCTGTGCGGAGGCCCGATGGCTACGAGCAGTACTTC CASSPVRRPDGYEQYF
TRBJ2-7 once TRBV19 . TGTGCCAGTAGGCCCAGGGTAGACTACGAGCAGTACTTC CASRPRVDYEQYF
TRBJ1-1 . TRBV7-2 . TGTGCCAGCAGCCAAGGGCGATTGAACACTGAAGCTTTCTTT CASSQGRLNTEAFF
TRBJ2-7 . TRBV29-1 . TGCAGCGTTGAAGATCCGAGGTCGGGGACGGGGAACTACGAGCAGTACTTC CSVEDPRSGTGNYEQYF
TRBJ2-1 . TRBV24-1 TRBD2 TGTGCCACCAGTGATTCCGGGACTAGCTACAATGAGCAGTTCTTC CATSDSGTSYNEQFF
TRBJ2-7 . TRBV2 TRBD1 TGTGCCAGCAGTCTATACCGGGACAGGCTCTACGAGCAGTACTTC CASSLYRDRLYEQYF
TRBJ1-3 . TRBV4-1 . TGCGCCAGCAGCCAAGTTGGGCAGGCTGGAAACACCATATATTTT CASSQVGQAGNTIYF
TRBJ2-5 few TRBV15 TRBD2 TGTGCCACCAGCAGAGGTCAGGATGGGACTAGCATTGGCGAGACCCAGTACTTC CATSRGQDGTSIGETQYF
TRBJ2-7 . TRBV5-4 . TGTGCCAGCAGCTCCCCGGAAGGGGACGAGCAGTACTTC CASSSPEGDEQYF
TRBJ1-2 . TRBV28 . TGTGCCAGCAGTTTAACCGGGACACAGAATGGCTACACCTTC CASSLTGTQNGYTF
TRBJ1-2 once TRBV6-1 . TGTGCCAGCAGTGAGGGCAGGGAAAACTATGGCTACACCTTC CASSEGRENYGYTF
TRBJ2-1 . TRBV5-1 TRBD1 TGCGCCAGCAGCGTCGGGACAGGGGAAGAGTTCTTC CASSVGTGEEFF
TRBJ2-7 . TRBV3-1/TRBV3-2 TRBD2 TGTGCCAGCAGCTCGACTAGCCGGGCCTACGAGCAGTACTTC CASSSTSRAYEQYF
TRBJ2-7 . TRBV5-4 . TGTGCCAGCAGCTTGGAGGAGAAACCCTCCTCCTACGAGCAGTACTTC CASSLEEKPSSYEQYF
TRBJ2-7 . TRBV4-2 . TGTGCCAGCAGCCAAGATTTTGGCTGGACCTACGAGCAGTACTTC CASSQDFGWTYEQYF